This paragraph covers one TCR beta chain sequence. Its specific antigen is unknown. Base qualities are not at hand, and no much larger clone is one base apart. The data are from a study of cytomegalovirus exposure and HLA in healthy donors (dated by TCRdb to the late 2010s). With regard to the full study: An earlier analysis of several hundred of the donors reported approximately 300 Gb of sequence data and 100 million to 130 million unique TCR beta sequences from about 200 million T cells. Around 300 gigabases of sequencing data and approximately 85 million unique TCR sequences were included in an early release covering around 650 HLA-typed donors. The genetic ancestry cluster associated with self-reported Caucasian donors included 65% to 90% of the roughly 400 genotyped donors. The study aimed to test whether cataloging public T cell receptors could reveal signatures of past pathogen exposure. Using immunosequencing, the study profiled T cell repertoires from 640 or so subjects and related those repertoires to cytomegalovirus serostatus. In addition to the first cohort of roughly 700 subjects, a separate validation cohort of 120 different subjects was used. The study combined high-throughput TCR immunosequencing, statistical association of individual TCRs with disease status, and machine learning to predict cytomegalovirus infection status. To study patterns of TCR occurrence, a later analysis re-analyzed previously published TCR beta repertoires from around 700 donors and added high-resolution HLA genotyping. Rather than drawing on any new phenotypic data, the later analysis identified candidate immune exposures from TCR beta sequences and the way those sequences occurred across donors. An earlier analysis of approximately 630 of the donors applied high-throughput TCR beta sequencing to assess whether each TCR beta V gene segment acted as functional or pseudogenic. Donor age, sex, ethnicity and CMV serostatus were compiled alongside the repertoire data. A later genetic analysis took genome-wide SNP genotypes for about three fifths of the roughly 700 donors and used that subset as a discovery cohort. All discovery cohort repertoires had been generated on a single sequencing platform. Class I and class II HLA loci were covered by the typing at four-digit resolution. Typing coverage differed by locus: A, B, C, DRB1 and DQB1 were typed in about 629-640 donors, DQA1 in about 510, DPA1 in approximately 600, and DPB1 in 472. Roughly five DR-DQ haplotypes were treated as single units for association and clustering because of strong linkage in the cohort. Among about 360 genotyped donors of the cohort, an average of 235,054 unique TCR beta nucleotide sequences were sequenced per donor, around 20% of them non-productive. What the work shows at the level of the full study, not this receptor alone: In a later analysis, the rate of TCR association differed among HLA loci, with DRB1 alleles having the most associated TCRs and HLA-C alleles having the fewest. Because HLA typing was unavailable for some donors at each locus, only the typed subset was used in association tests. Linkage disequilibrium might explain the correlated functional status among segregating V segments, but an unknown experimental factor could not be excluded. A later genetic analysis reported fewer N-insertions in productive TCRs among donors in an Asian-associated ancestry cluster than the approximately 670-donor mean. Most TCR sequences were seen in very few donors, while some public TCRs were found in many individuals. The only immune exposure information available for the cohort was CMV serostatus. According to the authors, the approach could potentially be generalized to other disease states and immunological phenotypes. A further reported finding was that TCR beta sequences accurately predicted the HLA-A and HLA-B alleles for most subjects in the first cohort. An association between a missense DCLRE1C variant and V-gene and J-gene trimming of TCR beta chains was found in a later genetic analysis and replicated in an independent cohort. In a later analysis, HLA-associated TCR beta chains showed more clonal expansion and lower generation probabilities than non-associated chains that were equally common. A total of around 150 TCR beta chains were listed by the study as associated with cytomegalovirus. Specific HLA alleles were associated with roughly 16,000 TCR beta sequences at a false discovery rate of 0.05 in a later analysis. Presence/absence analyses assumed roughly uniform sequencing depth across donors, an assumption that may not hold. Some IMGT-functional V segments, including TRBV6-2 and TRBV6-3, could not be distinguished by the 87-base-pair reads and were therefore excluded. Because counts were too low, about 15 rarely observed V segments, including chromosome 9 orphons, were left out of the earlier analysis of over 550 of the donors. The cohort was sequenced for TCR beta chains only, and without alpha or paired-chain data the features that could be detected were limited. A later analysis found that most CMV-associated TCR beta chains appeared HLA-restricted, with HLA associations seemingly driven largely by CMV exposure. A cluster of highly shared sequence variants was judged likely to be a technical artifact of the sequencing pipeline. Three of the identified cytomegalovirus-associated TCR beta chains were confirmed in vitro to be specific for cytomegalovirus antigens. The classifier was reported to diagnose cytomegalovirus status with high specificity and sensitivity in both the original cohort and the validation cohort. When HLA alleles, especially DR and DQ, strongly co-occurred, attributing TCR associations to individual alleles was difficult. In an earlier analysis of 500 to 650 of the donors, most TCR beta V segments appeared in productive rearrangements about 87% or about 30% of the time, broadly matching IMGT annotations. Several of the top co-occurrence clusters appeared to be linked to parvovirus B19, influenza, CMV and Epstein-Barr virus, according to a later analysis.

The method was the immunoSEQ multiplex PCR assay. The multiplex PCR relied on a mix of 60 forward primers for TCR Vbeta segments and 13 reverse primers for TCR Jbeta segments. Amplification of the CDR3 region of rearranged TCR beta genes was performed with a multiplex PCR assay on genomic DNA. The Illumina HiSeq System was used to sequence the amplified TCR beta libraries as 87-base-pair reads. In the original analysis: In a later analysis, tens of millions of unique TCR beta chains were counted across the 500 to 700 repertoires, and roughly 11 million of these chains were shared by at least two donors. A nearest-neighbor algorithm error-corrected the raw reads and collapsed the reads into unique sequences, merging closely related sequences to remove PCR and sequencing errors. To assign V, D and J gene segments, CDR3 sequences were aligned to IMGT reference sequences. For a sequence to be retained, at least a six-nucleotide match to both a V gene segment and a J gene segment was required. A rearrangement counted as productive if the CDR3 had no stop codons and remained in frame with V and J, and every other rearrangement counted as non-productive. Following IMGT convention, CDR3 was defined as the stretch from the second conserved V-encoded cysteine to the conserved J-encoded phenylalanine. In an earlier analysis of around 540 of the donors, sequences lacking an unambiguous match to a single V gene segment were excluded. An earlier analysis of approximately 590 of the donors called V segments functional above 56.7% productive rearrangements and segregating when the between-donor standard deviation exceeded 5%. To diagnose cytomegalovirus status from the catalog of TCR beta chain sequences, a statistical classification framework was built. In a later analysis, V and J genes were assigned by comparing TCR nucleotide sequences against IMGT/GENE-DB human TR gene sequences. Using the TCRdist pipeline, a later analysis assigned CDR3 sequences along with most-parsimonious VDJ recombination scenarios. In a later analysis, each TCR beta chain was defined by its CDR3 amino acid sequence together with its V-gene family, and reads without a unique V-gene family were excluded. In a later analysis, several hundred highly shared, low-generation-probability nucleotide sequences were removed to address suspected cross-contamination and a sequencing artifact. For each public chain, a later analysis derived a clonal expansion index from normalized ranks of inferred template counts within each repertoire. Generation probabilities in a later analysis came from a VDJ recombination model fitted to out-of-frame rearrangements, and those results were checked against IGoR. Hypergeometric tests were used in a later analysis to score TCR-TCR, TCR-HLA and TCR-CMV co-occurrence, with a repertoire-size bias correction applied to the TCR pairs. To estimate false discovery rates, a later analysis permuted the HLA or CMV assignments 20 times. In a later analysis, co-occurring TCRs were grouped using DBSCAN, with TCRdist sequence similarity added in when clustering inside HLA-allele-positive subsets. Co-occurrence clustering excluded repertoires with fewer than 30,000 or more than 120,000 public chains, plus five with anomalous nucleotide sharing. This is the immuneACCESS table as TCRdb keeps it, with only in-frame sequences that have V and J called. A part of the clones is gone; compared with another copy, unresolved V genes explain less than half, and the rest is unexplained. That table furnishes V, J and clone size, whereas the DNA furnished D and trimming. Present in this sample are 120,000 or so clones, 80% of which were seen just once. 3% to 4% of the sample is taken by the ten largest.

V is cut by 0 bases and J by 0 bases, and the space between the germline ends is 15 bases. The CDR3 covers 18 residues, taking in both the cysteine and the phenylalanine. Here the CDR3 DNA is all that survives: 54 bases in frame from base 1. The cohort consisted of 666 healthy bone marrow donors. All cohort members were sampled while nominally healthy, although unrecorded immune exposures were likely present. The donor tested CMV seronegative, placing the donor among the approximately 360 seronegative members of the cohort. A peripheral blood sample was provided by each donor, and peripheral blood mononuclear cells were used for TCR beta sequencing. Genomic DNA was extracted from the blood cell samples with the Qiagen DNeasy Blood Extraction Kit.

The specimen sequenced was PBMCs. This sequence uses TRBV23-1 and TRBJ1-5, with a weak D call of TRBD1 (5 bases match). TRBV23-1 is an ORF for which the function is uncertain. This TCR was sampled from a male donor in good health and CMV-seronegative. The CDR3 protein sequence reads: CASSQSDSGDYSNQPQHF. Here is the DNA: TGCGCCAGCAGTCAATCGGATTCTGGGGACTATAGCAATCAGCCCCAGCATTTT.